This TCR beta chain was captured in a study of shared clonotypes between healthy human individuals. CDR3 length: 16 residues. Per the germline V gene, CDR1 is SGHKS and CDR2 is YYEKEE (reference sequence). Trimming removed 2 bases at V and 0 bases at J, with 13 bases between. Overall study results and limits: An effect of sequencing depth on clonotype sharing among donors was expected. Few donors restricted represented genetic and exposure-history diversity. It was the non-shared clonotypes that had lower generation probabilities than clonotypes shared by all four donors.

For this clone: The antigen remains unidentified.

TCRdb's copy holds only in-frame clones and misses some; the assay was immunoSEQ multiplex PCR. The data hold approximately 1.5 million clones, with approximately 98.5% observed a single time. Sequencing was performed on naive CD4+ T cells sorted from blood. Specified subset: CD45RA+ positively selected. This TCR was sampled from a man aged 25-45 years in good health. J is TRBJ2-3 and V is TRBV5-5; TRBD2 might be the D (6 bases). The CDR3 sequence is CASSFPNGRSTDTQYF. Here the CDR3 DNA reads TGTGCCAGCAGCTTTCCAAACGGGAGAAGCACAGATACGCAGTATTTT.